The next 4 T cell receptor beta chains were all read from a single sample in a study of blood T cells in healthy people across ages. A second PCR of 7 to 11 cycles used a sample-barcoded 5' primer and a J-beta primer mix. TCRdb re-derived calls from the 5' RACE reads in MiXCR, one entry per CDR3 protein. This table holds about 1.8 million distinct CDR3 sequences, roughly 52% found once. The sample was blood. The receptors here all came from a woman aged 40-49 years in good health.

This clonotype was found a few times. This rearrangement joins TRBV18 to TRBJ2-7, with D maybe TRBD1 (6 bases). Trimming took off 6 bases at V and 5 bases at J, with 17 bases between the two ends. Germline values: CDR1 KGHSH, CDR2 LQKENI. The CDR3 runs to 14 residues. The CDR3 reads CASSQGMTGDEQYF. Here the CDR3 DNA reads TGTGCCAGCTCCCAGGGCATGACAGGTGACGAGCAGTACTTC.

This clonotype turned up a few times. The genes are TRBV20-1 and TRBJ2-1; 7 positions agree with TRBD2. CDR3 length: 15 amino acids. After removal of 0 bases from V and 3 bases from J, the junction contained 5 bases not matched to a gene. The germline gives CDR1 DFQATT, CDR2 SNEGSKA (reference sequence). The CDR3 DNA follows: TGCAGTGCTAGAGACCTCCAGCGGGACTACAATGAGCAGTTCTTC. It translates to CSARDLQRDYNEQFF.

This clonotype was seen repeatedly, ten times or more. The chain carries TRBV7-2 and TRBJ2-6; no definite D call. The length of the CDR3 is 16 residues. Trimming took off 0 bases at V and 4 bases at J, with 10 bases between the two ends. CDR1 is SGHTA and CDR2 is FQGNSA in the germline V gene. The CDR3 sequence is CASSLAHLGGANVLTF. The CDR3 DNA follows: TGTGCCAGCAGCTTAGCGCATCTCGGGGGGGCCAACGTCCTGACTTTC. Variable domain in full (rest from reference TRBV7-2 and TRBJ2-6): GAGVSQSPSNKVTEKGKDVELRCDPISGHTALYWYRQSLGQGLEFLIYFQGNSAPDKSGLPSDRFSAERTGGSVSTLTIQRTQQEDSAVYLCASSLAHLGGANVLTFGAGSRLTVL.

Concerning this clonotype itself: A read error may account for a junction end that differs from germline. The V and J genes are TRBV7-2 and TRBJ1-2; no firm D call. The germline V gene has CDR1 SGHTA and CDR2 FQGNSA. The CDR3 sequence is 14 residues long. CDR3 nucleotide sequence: TGTGTCAGCAGCTCGCTGCGGGGTGGCTATGGCTACACCTTC. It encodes CVSSSLRGGYGYTF.